Presented here are 8 T cell receptor beta chains from one specimen sequenced in a study of siplizumab effects on memory and regulatory T cells. The method was immunoSEQ multiplex PCR; TCRdb's version includes in-frame clones alone and lacks a portion of them. In the table there are some 100,000 clones, roughly 93% of which are singletons. Sequencing input: CD8+ T cells sorted from blood. All receptors derive from a human donor in good health.

The rearrangement joins TRBV5-6 to TRBJ2-6, with a possible D match to TRBD2 (6 bases). Germline CDR1 SGHDT, CDR2 YYEEEE. The CDR3 loop spans 16 amino acids. V shed 4 bases and J shed 4 bases, with 15 bases lying between them. The CDR3 loop is CASSGGLFGGANVLTF. In DNA form, the CDR3 reads TGTGCCAGCAGCGGAGGACTATTCGGAGGGGCCAACGTCCTGACTTTC.

The rearrangement joins TRBV5-1 to TRBJ1-1; TRBD1 agrees at 7 bases. Looked up from germline, CDR1 is SGHRS and CDR2 is YFSETQ. Losses at the gene ends were 0 bases for V and 1 base for J; bases not matched to a gene: 0. The CDR3 is made up of 14 amino acids. The CDR3, as DNA: TGCGCCAGCAGCTTGGCAGGGGGGAACACTGAAGCTTTCTTT. Its translation: CASSLAGGNTEAFF. The complete variable domain, with remaining parts taken from reference TRBV5-1 and TRBJ1-1, reads KAGVTQTPRYLIKTRGQQVTLSCSPISGHRSVSWYQQTPGQGLQFLFEYFSETQRNKGNFPGRFSGRQFSNSRSEMNVSTLELGDSALYLCASSLAGGNTEAFFGQGTRLTVV.

The chain joins TRBV5-1 to TRBJ1-2; 7 positions match TRBD1. Germline CDR1 reads SGHRS; CDR2 reads YFSETQ. With 3 bases clipped from V and 8 bases from J, the junction kept 16 bases outside the gene matches. The CDR3 consists of 16 residues. In DNA, the CDR3 is TGCGCCAGCAGCTCCGTCACTGAGGACAGGCTTCGCGGCTACACCTTC. This codes for CASSSVTEDRLRGYTF. Looking up the rest from reference TRBV5-1 and TRBJ1-2 gives the full variable domain: KAGVTQTPRYLIKTRGQQVTLSCSPISGHRSVSWYQQTPGQGLQFLFEYFSETQRNKGNFPGRFSGRQFSNSRSEMNVSTLELGDSALYLCASSSVTEDRLRGYTFGSGTRLTVV.

This clone was counted a single time. The J gene is TRBJ1-1, the V gene TRBV5-1, with D perhaps matching TRBD1 (6 bases). Germline V gene sequence: CDR1 SGHRS, CDR2 YFSETQ. The CDR3 has 14 amino acids. Trimming stripped 3 bases from V and 4 bases from J, with 13 bases between. The CDR3 nucleotides are TGCGCCAGCAGCTACGGGACACCGGGCACTGAAGCTTTCTTT. Its protein product is CASSYGTPGTEAFF.

This chain joins TRBV30 and TRBJ1-2, with 11 bases fitting TRBD1. V was clipped by 1 base and J by 8 bases; unmatched bases: 3. There are 13 residues in the CDR3. Germline loops: CDR1 GTSNPN, CDR2 SVGIG (reference sequence). The CDR3 loop reads CAWSAGQGVGYTF. The CDR3 nucleotides read TGTGCCTGGAGTGCGGGACAGGGGGTCGGCTACACCTTC.

The gene calls are TRBV19 and TRBJ1-5, with TRBD1 identical over 7 bases. Germline V gene lookup returns CDR1 LNHDA and CDR2 SQIVND (reference sequence). Trimming cost V 9 bases and J 7 bases; bases outside gene matches: 18. The CDR3 length is 16 residues. CDR3 bases: TGTGCCAGCTCGGAGTCGGGCAGGGGGTTAGAACAGCCCCAGCATTTT. Its translation is CASSESGRGLEQPQHF.

The chain uses TRBV11-3 and TRBJ2-7; 8 bases map to TRBD1. J lost 0 bases, V lost 8 bases, and 12 bases had no gene match. The CDR3 spans 16 residues. The germline V gene encodes CDR1 SGHNT and CDR2 YENEEA. CDR3: CASGSTQGVSSYEQYF. CDR3 coding DNA: TGTGCCAGCGGTTCGACACAGGGGGTCAGCTCCTACGAGCAGTACTTC.

The chain employs TRBV19 and TRBJ2-1; TRBD2 is a possible D gene (5 bases). This CDR3 is built from 14 residues. Looked up from germline, CDR1 is LNHDA and CDR2 is SQIVND (reference sequence). V was pared by 3 bases and J by 4 bases, with 10 bases between. The chain's CDR3 is CASSISGPYNEQFF. The CDR3 bases are TGTGCCAGTAGTATCAGCGGACCGTACAATGAGCAGTTCTTC.